This T cell receptor (beta chain) stems from a study of blood T cells in healthy people across ages (dated by TCRdb to the mid-2010s). Context from the whole study: In model experiments, template switching captured roughly one uniquely barcoded TCR beta cDNA molecule for every two T cells. To avoid experimental bias, donors of different ages were spread randomly across the sequencing lanes. Using deep sequencing normalized with unique cDNA molecular identifiers, the study measured how TCR beta repertoire diversity changes with age. For two donors (one aged 18 to 30 and one aged 80 or older), the study analyzed two additional independent replicas of 1 million unique cDNA reads from the same blood draw. Donors were grouped into four age groups: young (average 16 years), middle-aged (roughly 40), aged (around 60) and long-lived (around 80). Broader findings and caveats from the paper: Estimates of total diversity based on one million sequenced T cells were considered lower bounds and underestimates. Observed TCR beta diversity per million T cells fell roughly linearly with age, and a significant reduction was already apparent by age roughly 41. Bulk unsorted PBMC profiling prevented conclusive comparison of naive and antigen-experienced compartments. Compared with the aged group, more naive CD4+ T cells, fewer expanded clones and increased TCR diversity were shown by the long-lived group, suggesting age selection. A strong correlation was found between observed TCR beta diversity and the percentage of naive T cells measured by flow cytometry. Because donor CMV infection status was unknown, age-related changes in expanded clonotypes were potentially confounded.

As encoded in the germline V gene (reference sequence), CDR1 is DFQATT while CDR2 is SNEGSKA. Cut back by 0 bases and 3 bases, the V and J ends lie 12 bases apart. The CDR3 goes from the cysteine to the phenylalanine over 14 residues. The CDR3 DNA has 42 bases and is translated from base 1. As to this clonotype: There is no known antigen for this receptor. Base qualities are not at hand, and no much larger clone is one base apart.

The donors were roughly 38 Caucasian individuals from Russia, aged roughly 6 to 100 years, who were systemically healthy. Each donor gave approximately 10 milliliters of peripheral blood, collected into EDTA-treated Vacutainer tubes. PBMCs were isolated by Ficoll-Paque density-gradient centrifugation, with at least 6 million obtained per sample. Total RNA, at least 6 micrograms per sample, was extracted from PBMCs with Trizol reagent. The percentages of naive CD45RAhigh/CD27high T cells were determined by flow cytometry on a PBMC aliquot from every donor. Library method: 5' RACE. The sample was run on an Illumina HiSeq 2500. The second PCR ran for about 6 to 11 cycles and used a J-beta primer mix along with a sample-barcoded 5' primer. A template-switch 5' adaptor carrying 12 random nucleotides introduced a unique molecular identifier onto each TCR beta cDNA molecule. At least 2.5 million CDR3-containing paired-end reads were obtained from each sample. The Mint cDNA synthesis kit, primed by a TRBC-specific oligonucleotide, was used to synthesize first-strand cDNA from all RNA. After uracil-DNA glycosylase treatment, a first 18-cycle PCR used universal primers M1SS and BC2_uni_R on all cDNA. Per the authors' processing: For normalization, 1 million high-quality reads were randomly selected from each sample, with every read carrying a distinct molecular identifier. Instead of being binned into consensus sequences, reads that shared molecular identifiers were thrown out. MiTCR, run with a Q25 quality threshold and the strictest error-elimination algorithm, handled CDR3 identification, clonotype clustering and error correction. Lower-bound total TCR beta diversity was estimated with a nonparametric unseen species model using Euler transformation. In-frame beta chains were kept once TCRdb had trimmed the public reads at Q25 with fastp and called clones with MiXCR. Rows with one shared CDR3 protein collapse into an entry with the most common genes and DNA. The V and J calls follow TCRdb's processing rather than the paper's. Recorded for this sample are 700,000 to 800,000 distinct CDR3 sequences; about 42% of them occurred a single time. About 20% of the sample rests with the top ten.

The chain is assembled from TRBV20-1 and TRBJ2-7, with TRBD1 tentatively as D gene (6 bases match). The sequencing sample was made of blood. The receptor was derived from a woman aged 60-70 years in good health. The nucleotides read TGCAGTGCTAGAGAGGAGGACAGAAACTACGAGCAGTACTTC. The encoded protein is CSAREEDRNYEQYF.